This record looks at one T cell receptor (beta chain) sequence and its context. Its antigen has not been determined. Within one base of it there is no much larger clone, and no base qualities were kept. These data come from a study of blood T cells in healthy people across ages (dated by TCRdb to between 2014 and 2017). With regard to the full study: In model experiments, template switching captured about one uniquely barcoded TCR beta cDNA molecule for every two T cells. Age-related changes in TCR beta repertoire diversity were measured in the study by deep sequencing normalized with unique cDNA molecular identifiers. The donors were split into four age groups: young (average about 16 years), middle-aged (about 40), aged (roughly 68) and long-lived (under 90). To avoid experimental bias, donors of different ages were randomly spread across the sequencing lanes. The study analyzed two additional independent replicas of 1 million unique cDNA reads from the same blood draw for two donors, one aged 18 to 30 and one aged 80 or older. The full study reports these points: Total diversity estimates from one million sequenced T cells were considered lower bounds and underestimates. The long-lived group showed more naive CD4+ T cells, fewer expanded clones and increased TCR diversity than the aged group, suggesting age selection. Because profiling used bulk unsorted PBMCs, naive and antigen-experienced compartments could not be compared conclusively. There was a strong correlation between observed TCR beta diversity and the percentage of naive T cells measured by flow cytometry. Because donor CMV infection status was unknown, age-related changes in expanded clonotypes were potentially confounded. Observed TCR beta diversity per million T cells fell roughly linearly with age, and a significant reduction was already apparent by age around 39.

Systemically healthy Caucasian individuals from Russia, some 40 in total and aged about 6 to 100 years, were included as donors. Each donor gave around 9.5 milliliters of peripheral blood, collected into EDTA-treated Vacutainer tubes. PBMCs were isolated by Ficoll-Paque density-gradient centrifugation, with at least 6 million obtained per sample. Trizol reagent was used to extract total RNA from PBMCs, with at least 6 micrograms per sample. Naive CD45RAhigh/CD27high T cell percentages were measured by flow cytometry on a PBMC aliquot from every donor. Library preparation used 5' RACE. Sequencing used an Illumina HiSeq 2500. The second PCR ran for roughly 7 to 12 cycles and used a J-beta primer mix along with a sample-barcoded 5' primer. Each TCR beta cDNA molecule received a unique molecular identifier from a template-switch 5' adaptor carrying 12 random nucleotides. At least 2.5 million CDR3-containing paired-end reads were obtained from each sample. First-strand cDNA synthesis was performed from all RNA using the Mint cDNA synthesis kit, with priming by a TRBC-specific oligonucleotide. Following uracil-DNA glycosylase treatment, a first 18-cycle PCR with universal primers M1SS and BC2_uni_R was performed on all cDNA. From the authors' description of their analysis: Normalization of each sample was performed by random selection of 1 million high-quality reads, each carrying a distinct molecular identifier. Reads with shared molecular identifiers were discarded instead of being binned into consensus sequences. MiTCR, with a Q25 quality threshold and the strictest error-elimination algorithm, was used for CDR3 identification, clonotype clustering and error correction. A nonparametric unseen species model with Euler transformation was used to estimate lower-bound total TCR beta diversity. The raw public data were reprocessed by TCRdb itself: fastp quality trimming at Q25, MiXCR clonotype calling, in-frame beta chains only. Each entry merges the rows of one CDR3 protein and shows their most common DNA and genes. Here the V and J calls rest on TCRdb's processing, not on the authors' analysis. This sample comprises under 800,000 distinct CDR3 sequences, more than 40% of them detected only once. Around a fifth of the sample is held by the ten biggest clonotypes.

For this chain, trimming is 6 bases at the V end and 9 bases at the J end, and the number of junction bases without a gene match is 9. The CDR3 numbers 14 residues from cysteine through phenylalanine. Of all the DNA, just the CDR3 is kept, 42 bases in frame from base 1. Via the germline V gene, CDR1 is SGHTA and CDR2 FQGNSA. The sequenced sample was blood. This TCR was recovered from a woman aged 55-69 years in good health. The chain couples TRBV7-2 to TRBJ2-5, and TRBD2 aligns with 11 junction nucleotides. The CDR3 protein is CASSPGTSGSPQYF. Read as DNA, the sequence is TGTGCCAGCAGTCCCGGGACTAGCGGTTCCCCCCAGTACTTC.